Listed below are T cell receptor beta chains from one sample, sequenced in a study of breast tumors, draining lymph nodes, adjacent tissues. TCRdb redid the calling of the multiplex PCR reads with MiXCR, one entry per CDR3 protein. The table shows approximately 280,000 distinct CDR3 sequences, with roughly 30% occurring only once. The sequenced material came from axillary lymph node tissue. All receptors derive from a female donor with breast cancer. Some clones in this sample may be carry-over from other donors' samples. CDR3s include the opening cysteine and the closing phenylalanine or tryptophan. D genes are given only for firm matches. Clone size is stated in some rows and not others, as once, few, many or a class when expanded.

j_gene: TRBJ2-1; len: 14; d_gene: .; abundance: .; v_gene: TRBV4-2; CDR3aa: CASSQEPSADEQFF; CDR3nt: TGTGCCAGCAGCCAAGAACCTAGCGCGGATGAGCAGTTCTTC
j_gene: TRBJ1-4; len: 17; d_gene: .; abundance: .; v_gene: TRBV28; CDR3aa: CASSLFGGPSTNEKLSF; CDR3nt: TGTGCCAGCAGTTTATTTGGGGGTCCCTCAACTAATGAAAAACTGTCTTTT
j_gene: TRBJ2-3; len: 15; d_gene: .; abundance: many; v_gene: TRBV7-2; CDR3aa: CASSWVAESTDTQYF; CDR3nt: TGTGCCAGCAGCTGGGTAGCGGAGAGCACAGATACGCAGTATTTT
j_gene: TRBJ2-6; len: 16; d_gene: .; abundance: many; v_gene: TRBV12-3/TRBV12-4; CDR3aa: CASSLLGLAGANVLTF; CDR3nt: TGTGCCAGCAGTTTACTCGGGCTAGCTGGGGCCAACGTCCTGACTTTC
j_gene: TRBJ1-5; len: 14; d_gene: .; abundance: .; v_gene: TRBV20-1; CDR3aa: CSAQGYRSNQPQHF; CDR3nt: TGCAGTGCCCAAGGGTACCGTAGCAATCAGCCCCAGCATTTT
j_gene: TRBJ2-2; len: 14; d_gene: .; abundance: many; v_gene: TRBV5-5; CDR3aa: CASSRDTHTGELFF; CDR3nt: TGTGCCAGCAGCCGGGACACTCACACCGGGGAGCTGTTTTTT
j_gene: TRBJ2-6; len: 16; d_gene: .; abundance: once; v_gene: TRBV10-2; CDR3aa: CASSESGISGANVLTF; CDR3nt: TGCGCCAGCAGTGAGTCCGGGATCTCTGGGGCCAACGTCCTGACTTTC
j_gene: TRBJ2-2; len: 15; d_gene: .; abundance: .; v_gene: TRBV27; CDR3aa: CASALERGDTGELFF; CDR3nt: TGTGCCAGCGCCCTCGAACGGGGAGACACCGGGGAGCTGTTTTTT
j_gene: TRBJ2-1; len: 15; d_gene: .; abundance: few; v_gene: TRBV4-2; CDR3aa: CASSQDLLARDEQFF; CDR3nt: TGTGCCAGCAGCCAAGATTTACTAGCACGGGATGAGCAGTTCTTC
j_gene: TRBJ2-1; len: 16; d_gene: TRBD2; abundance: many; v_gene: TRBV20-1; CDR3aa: CSAREGEGRERDEQFF; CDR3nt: TGCAGTGCTAGAGAAGGGGAAGGGCGGGAGAGGGATGAGCAGTTCTTC
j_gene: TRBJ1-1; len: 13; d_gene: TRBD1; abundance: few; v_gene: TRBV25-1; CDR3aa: CASSRQGHTEAFF; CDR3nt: TGTGCCAGCAGTAGACAGGGGCACACTGAAGCTTTCTTT
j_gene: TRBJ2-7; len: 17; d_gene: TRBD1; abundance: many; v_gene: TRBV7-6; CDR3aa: CASSLGRGGQGAGEQYF; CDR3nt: TGTGCCAGCAGCTTAGGTCGGGGGGGACAGGGGGCGGGCGAGCAGTACTTC
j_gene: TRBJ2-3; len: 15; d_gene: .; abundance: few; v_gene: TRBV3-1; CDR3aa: CASSATGRGENTQYF; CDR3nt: TGTGCCAGCAGCGCGACAGGGAGGGGGGAAAATACGCAGTATTTT
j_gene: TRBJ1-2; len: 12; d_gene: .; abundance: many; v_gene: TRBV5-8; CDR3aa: CASSIFKDIGTF; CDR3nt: TGTGCCAGCAGCATTTTTAAGGATATCGGGACCTTC
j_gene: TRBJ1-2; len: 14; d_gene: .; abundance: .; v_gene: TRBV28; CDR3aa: CASSPPRSTYGYTF; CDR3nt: TGTGCCAGCAGTCCTCCTAGAAGTACCTATGGCTACACCTTC
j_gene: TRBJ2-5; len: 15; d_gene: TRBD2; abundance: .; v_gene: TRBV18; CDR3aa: CASSPPTSGRETQYF; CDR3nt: TGTGCCAGCTCACCACCGACTAGCGGGAGAGAGACCCAGTACTTC
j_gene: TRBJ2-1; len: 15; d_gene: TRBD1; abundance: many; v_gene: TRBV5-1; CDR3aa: CASSLGDRGPDEQFF; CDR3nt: TGCGCCAGCAGCTTGGGGGACAGGGGGCCGGATGAGCAGTTCTTC
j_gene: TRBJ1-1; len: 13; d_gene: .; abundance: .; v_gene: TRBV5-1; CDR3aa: CASSLRGGTEAFF; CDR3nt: TGCGCCAGCAGCTTGCGGGGTGGCACTGAAGCTTTCTTT
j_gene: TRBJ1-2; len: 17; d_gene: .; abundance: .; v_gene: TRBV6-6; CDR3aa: CASSRGAIPKANYGYTF; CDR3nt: TGTGCCAGCAGCCGGGGGGCCATCCCAAAAGCTAACTATGGCTACACCTTC
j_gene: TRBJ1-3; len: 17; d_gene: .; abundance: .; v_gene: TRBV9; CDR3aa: CASSVGRGPTSGNTMYF; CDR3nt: TGTGCCAGCAGCGTAGGGAGGGGACCCACCTCTGGAAACACCATGTATTTT
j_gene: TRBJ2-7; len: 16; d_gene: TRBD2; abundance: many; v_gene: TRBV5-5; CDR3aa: CASSPTGGGRAWEQYF; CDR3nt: TGTGCCAGCAGCCCCACCGGGGGCGGGAGGGCCTGGGAGCAGTACTTC
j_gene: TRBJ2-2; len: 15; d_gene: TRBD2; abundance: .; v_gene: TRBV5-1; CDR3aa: CASSGGLAGGGELFF; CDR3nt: TGCGCCAGCAGCGGGGGACTAGCGGGAGGAGGGGAGCTGTTTTTT
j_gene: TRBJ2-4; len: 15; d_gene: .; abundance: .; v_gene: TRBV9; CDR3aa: CVSSADRQAKNIQYF; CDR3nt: TGTGTCAGCAGCGCGGACAGACAAGCCAAAAACATTCAGTACTTC
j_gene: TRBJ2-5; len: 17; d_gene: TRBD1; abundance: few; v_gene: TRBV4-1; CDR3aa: CASSQGWDREYQETQYF; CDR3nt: TGCGCCAGCAGCCAAGGGTGGGACAGGGAGTACCAAGAGACCCAGTACTTC
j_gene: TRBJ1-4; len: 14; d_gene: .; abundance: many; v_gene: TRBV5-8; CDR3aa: CASSLEPRNEKLFF; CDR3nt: TGTGCCAGCAGCTTAGAACCGAGAAATGAAAAACTGTTTTTT
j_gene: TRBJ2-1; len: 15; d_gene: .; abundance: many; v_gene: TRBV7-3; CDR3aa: CASSTDSLSYNEQFF; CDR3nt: TGTGCCAGCAGCACCGACTCCCTAAGCTACAATGAGCAGTTCTTC
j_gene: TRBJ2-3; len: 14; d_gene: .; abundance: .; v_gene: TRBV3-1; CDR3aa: CASSQDSGTYTQYF; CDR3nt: TGTGCCAGCAGCCAAGATTCCGGGACCTATACGCAGTATTTT
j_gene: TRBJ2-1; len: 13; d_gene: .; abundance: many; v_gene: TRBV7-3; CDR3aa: CASSLSGRNEQFF; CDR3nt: TGTGCCAGCAGCTTAAGTGGTAGGAATGAGCAGTTCTTC
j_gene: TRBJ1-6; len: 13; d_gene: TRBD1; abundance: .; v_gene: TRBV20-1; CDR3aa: CSASWGQGVKLHF; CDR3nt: TGCAGTGCTAGTTGGGGACAGGGGGTCAAACTCCACTTT
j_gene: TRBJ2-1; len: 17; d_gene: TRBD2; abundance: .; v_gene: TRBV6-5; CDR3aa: CASSYAPSGSRGNEQFF; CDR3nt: TGTGCCAGCAGTTACGCACCTAGCGGGAGTAGGGGGAATGAGCAGTTCTTC